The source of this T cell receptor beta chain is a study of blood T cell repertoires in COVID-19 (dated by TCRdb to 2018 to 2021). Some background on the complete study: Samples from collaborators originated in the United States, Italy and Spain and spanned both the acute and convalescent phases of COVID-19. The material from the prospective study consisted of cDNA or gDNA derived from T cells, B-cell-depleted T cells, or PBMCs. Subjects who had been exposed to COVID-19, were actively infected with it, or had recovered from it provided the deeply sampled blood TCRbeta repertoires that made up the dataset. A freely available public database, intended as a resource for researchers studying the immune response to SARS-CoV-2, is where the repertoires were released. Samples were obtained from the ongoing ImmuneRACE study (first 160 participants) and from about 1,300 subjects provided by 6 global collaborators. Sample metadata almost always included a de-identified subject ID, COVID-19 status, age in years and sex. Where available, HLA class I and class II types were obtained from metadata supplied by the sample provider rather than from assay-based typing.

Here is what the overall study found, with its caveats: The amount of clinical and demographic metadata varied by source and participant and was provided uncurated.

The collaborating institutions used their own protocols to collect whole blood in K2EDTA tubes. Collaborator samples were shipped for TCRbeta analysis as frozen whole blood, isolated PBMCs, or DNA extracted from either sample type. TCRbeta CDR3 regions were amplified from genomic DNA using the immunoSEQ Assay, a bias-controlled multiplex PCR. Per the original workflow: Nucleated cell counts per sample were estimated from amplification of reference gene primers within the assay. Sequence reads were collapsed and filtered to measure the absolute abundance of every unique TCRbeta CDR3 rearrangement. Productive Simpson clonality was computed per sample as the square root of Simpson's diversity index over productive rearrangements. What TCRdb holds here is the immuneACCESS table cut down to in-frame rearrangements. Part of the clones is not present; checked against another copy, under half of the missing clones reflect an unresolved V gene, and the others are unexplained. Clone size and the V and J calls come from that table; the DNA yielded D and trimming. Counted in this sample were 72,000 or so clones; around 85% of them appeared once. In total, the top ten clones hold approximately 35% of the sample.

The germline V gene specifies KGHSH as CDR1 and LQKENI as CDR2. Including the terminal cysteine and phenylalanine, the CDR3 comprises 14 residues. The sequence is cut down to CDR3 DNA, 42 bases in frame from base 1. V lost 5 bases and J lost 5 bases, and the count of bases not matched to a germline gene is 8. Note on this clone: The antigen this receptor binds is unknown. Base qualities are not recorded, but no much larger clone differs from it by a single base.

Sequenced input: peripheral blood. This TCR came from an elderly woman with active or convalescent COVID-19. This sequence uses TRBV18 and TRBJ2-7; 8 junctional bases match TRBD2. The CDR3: CASSTFGGADEQYF. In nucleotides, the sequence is TGTGCCAGCTCAACCTTCGGGGGGGCGGACGAGCAGTACTTC.